This T cell receptor (beta chain) stems from a study of cytomegalovirus exposure and HLA in healthy donors. In the study overall: The same platform as the approximately 730 first-cohort repertoires was used for the 110 or so validation repertoires, a later analysis reported. Study outcomes and limitations: Cytomegalovirus-associated TCR beta chains were listed, numbering 150 to 200. Among the CMV-associated chains, a few were confirmed in vitro as specific for CMV antigens.

Points on this clone: What it binds is not known.

TCRdb keeps only in-frame clones here, not all; method: immunoSEQ multiplex PCR. The sample carries over 200,000 clones, 88% recorded once. The CDR3 runs to 16 residues. CDR1 and CDR2 from the germline V gene are SGHRS and YFSETQ. Trimming left V 2 bases short and J 1 base short, with 13 bases between. The TCR sequence derives from a woman between 18 and 30 years old in good health and CMV-seronegative. The chain couples TRBV5-1 to TRBJ1-3; a weak D match, TRBD1 (6 bases). The source material was PBMCs. The CDR3 DNA reads as TGCGCCAGCAGCTTATCGGGACAACCATCTGGAAACACCATATATTTT. Translating gives CASSLSGQPSGNTIYF.